Shown below are 8 T cell receptor beta chains from a single sample sequenced in a study of blood T cell repertoires in COVID-19. Repertoires were generated with immunoSEQ multiplex PCR, while TCRdb's copy carries only in-frame clones and drops some. The sample includes tens of thousands of clones, about 92% seen only once; the top ten take roughly 2.1%. The sequenced sample consisted of peripheral blood. Receptor source: a man aged 50 or older with acute or convalescent COVID-19.

The table lists this clone with a few counts. The genes are TRBV7-9 and TRBJ2-3; TRBD2 is a possible D gene (6 bases). Trimming took off 7 bases at V and 4 bases at J, with 18 bases between the two ends. Germline CDR1 SEHNR, CDR2 FQNEAQ (reference sequence). The CDR3 consists of 15 residues. The CDR3 spells CASTLQSGEADTQYF. The CDR3 DNA is TGTGCCAGCACTCTCCAATCGGGAGAGGCAGATACGCAGTATTTT.

V gene TRBV7-8 combines with J gene TRBJ1-4; D unresolved. Germline-derived CDR1 and CDR2 are SGHVS and FQNEAQ. Trimming left V 3 bases short and J 4 bases short, with 9 bases between. This CDR3 region has 14 residues. In DNA form, the CDR3 reads TGTGCCAGCAGCTTGAACGGTATTAATGAAAAACTGTTTTTT. This encodes CASSLNGINEKLFF.

The chain employs TRBV29-1 and TRBJ2-7; 10 bases are shared with TRBD2. This CDR3 contains 13 residues. Germline V gene sequence: CDR1 SQVTM, CDR2 ANQGSEA. V shed 6 bases, J shed 2 bases, and the junction held 4 bases outside the gene matches. CDR3 in amino acids: CSVTSGEPYEQYV. CDR3 DNA sequence: TGCAGCGTCACTAGCGGGGAACCCTACGAGCAGTACGTC.

This chain connects TRBV19 to TRBJ2-1; 12 bases match TRBD2. From germline, CDR1 is LNHDA and CDR2 SQIVND (reference sequence). The CDR3 consists of 17 residues. The trim removed 5 bases at V and 9 bases at J, leaving 14 bases unmatched. CDR3 nucleotides: TGTGCCAGTAGTCCTCGACTAGCGGGGGTCCGGGCCGGTGAGCAGTTCTTC. Its translation is CASSPRLAGVRAGEQFF.

The chain couples TRBV3-1 (or the pseudogene TRBV3-2) to TRBJ2-1; D perhaps matches TRBD2 (6 bases). Germline V gene sequence: CDR1 LGHDT, CDR2 YNNKEL (reference sequence). V gave up 1 base and J gave up 9 bases, with 16 bases separating them. The CDR3 is 15 amino acids. The CDR3 coding sequence is TGTGCCAGCAGCCAAGCGTTACGGCGGGACCCTGAGCAGTTCTTC. Protein sequence: CASSQALRRDPEQFF.

J is TRBJ1-4 and V is TRBV28; TRBD1 matches 9 bases. CDR3 length: 14 residues. Germline V lookup: CDR1 MDHEN, CDR2 SYDVKM. J gave up 7 bases and V 7 bases, and 7 bases lay outside the gene matches. The CDR3 DNA reads TGTGCCAGCACCTCCGGGACAGGGTTTGAAAAACTGTTTTTT. This encodes CASTSGTGFEKLFF.

The chain has TRBV2 and TRBJ1-6; possible D gene TRBD1, 5 bases. The V end was cut by 4 bases, the J end by 3 bases, with 13 bases between. CDR3 size: 16 residues. The germline V gene encodes CDR1 SNHLY and CDR2 FYNNEI. The chain's CDR3 is CASSARTQFYNSPLHF. DNA of the CDR3: TGTGCCAGCAGTGCGAGGACACAATTCTATAATTCACCCCTCCACTTT.

The rearrangement links TRBV6-5 to TRBJ2-5, with 7 nucleotides matching TRBD2. With 7 bases clipped from V and 2 bases from J, the junction kept 7 bases outside the gene matches. The CDR3 spans 14 residues. Germline assignment: CDR1 MNHEY and CDR2 SVGAGI. DNA for the CDR3: TGTGCCAGCACACCGACTAGCCTACAAGAGACCCAGTACTTC. Its translation: CASTPTSLQETQYF.